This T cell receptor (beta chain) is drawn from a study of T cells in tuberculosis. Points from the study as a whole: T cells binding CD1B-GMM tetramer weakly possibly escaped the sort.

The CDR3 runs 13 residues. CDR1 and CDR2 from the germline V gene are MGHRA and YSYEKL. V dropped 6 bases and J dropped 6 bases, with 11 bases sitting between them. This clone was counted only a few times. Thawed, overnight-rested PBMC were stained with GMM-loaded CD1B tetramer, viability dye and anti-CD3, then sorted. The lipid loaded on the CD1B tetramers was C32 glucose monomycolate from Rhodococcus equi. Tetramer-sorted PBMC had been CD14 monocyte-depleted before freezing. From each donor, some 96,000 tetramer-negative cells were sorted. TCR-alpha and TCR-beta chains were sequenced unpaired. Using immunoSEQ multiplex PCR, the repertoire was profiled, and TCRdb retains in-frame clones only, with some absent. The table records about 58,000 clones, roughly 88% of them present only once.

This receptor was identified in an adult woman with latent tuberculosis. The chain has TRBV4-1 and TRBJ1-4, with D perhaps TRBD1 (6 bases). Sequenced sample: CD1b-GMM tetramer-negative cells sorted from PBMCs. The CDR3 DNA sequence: TGCGCCAGCAGTCAGGGGATATATGAAAAACTGTTTTTT. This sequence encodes CASSQGIYEKLFF.